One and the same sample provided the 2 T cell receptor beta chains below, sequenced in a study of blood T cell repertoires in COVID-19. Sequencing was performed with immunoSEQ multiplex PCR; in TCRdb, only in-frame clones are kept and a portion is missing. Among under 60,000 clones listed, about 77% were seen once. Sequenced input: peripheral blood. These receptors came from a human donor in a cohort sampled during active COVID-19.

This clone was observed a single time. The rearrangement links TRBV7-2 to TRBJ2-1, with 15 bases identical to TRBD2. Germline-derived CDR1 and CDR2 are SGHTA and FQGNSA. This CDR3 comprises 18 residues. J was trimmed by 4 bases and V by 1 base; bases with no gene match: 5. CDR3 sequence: CASSLVGTSGGIYNEQFF. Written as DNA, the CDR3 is TGTGCCAGCAGCTTAGTCGGGACTAGCGGGGGGATATACAATGAGCAGTTCTTC.

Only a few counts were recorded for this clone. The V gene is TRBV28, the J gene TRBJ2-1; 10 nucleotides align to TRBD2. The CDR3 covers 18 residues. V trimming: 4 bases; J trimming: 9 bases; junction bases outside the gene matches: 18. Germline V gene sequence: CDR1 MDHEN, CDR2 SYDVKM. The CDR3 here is CASSSASPRLAGFSEQFF. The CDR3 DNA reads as TGTGCCAGCAGTTCTGCGTCTCCAAGACTAGCGGGTTTTAGTGAGCAGTTCTTC.